A single sample is the source of the 23 T cell receptor beta chains below, sequenced in a study of T cell responses to AZD1222 COVID-19 vaccine. Produced via immunoSEQ multiplex PCR; TCRdb's table is partial and in-frame only. The repertoire holds 65,000 to 95,000 clones, with approximately 83% as singletons. The material sequenced was peripheral blood, taken 28 days after the second AZD1222 dose. These receptors all stem from an adult who received the AZD1222 COVID-19 vaccine.

The chain links TRBV5-6 to TRBJ1-6, with D unclear. This CDR3 region has 13 residues. Trimming shortened V by 5 bases and J by 6 bases, and 9 bases separated the two germline ends. Germline V gives CDR1 SGHDT, CDR2 YYEEEE. CDR3 sequence reads: CASRGMGNSPLHF. As DNA, the CDR3 is TGTGCCAGCAGAGGGATGGGTAATTCACCCCTCCACTTT.

The genes are TRBV9 and TRBJ2-6; D call uncertain. The CDR3 runs to 19 residues. Germline CDR1 and CDR2: SGDLS and YYNGEE. V was shortened by 3 bases and J by 0 bases, with 19 bases between the two germline ends. The CDR3 sequence: CASSEPGPLASSGANVLTF. Written as DNA, the CDR3 is TGTGCCAGCAGCGAGCCGGGTCCCTTGGCGAGCTCTGGGGCCAACGTCCTGACTTTC.

Within the sample, this clone is medium-sized (0.01 to 0.1%). This sequence joins TRBV28 and TRBJ2-2; D is unclear. Germline values: CDR1 MDHEN, CDR2 SYDVKM. The CDR3 is 14 residues long. Trimming took off 3 bases at V and 0 bases at J, with 5 bases between the two ends. The CDR3 is CASSFLSNTGELFF. DNA of the CDR3: TGTGCCAGCAGTTTTTTATCGAACACCGGGGAGCTGTTTTTT.

The chain employs TRBV28 and TRBJ1-4; D is unresolved. Germline lookup yields CDR1 MDHEN and CDR2 SYDVKM. V shed 6 bases and J shed 6 bases, with 14 bases lying between them. CDR3 length equals 14 residues. The CDR3 region has the DNA TGTGCCAGCAGAACCGTAGCATCGGATGAAAAACTGTTTTTT. Translated, it gives CASRTVASDEKLFF. Variable domain in full (rest from reference TRBV28 and TRBJ1-4): DVKVTQSSRYLVKRTGEKVFLECVQDMDHENMFWYRQDPGLGLRLIYFSYDVKMKEKGDIPEGYSVSREKKERFSLILESASTNQTSMYLCASRTVASDEKLFFGSGTQLSVL.

The CDR3 here is CASSGKEGSPLHF. CDR3 DNA: TGTGCCAGCAGTGGGAAGGAGGGATCACCCCTCCACTTT. The V gene is TRBV6-4, the J gene TRBJ1-6; D remains ambiguous. This CDR3 region has 13 residues. CDR1 and CDR2 (germline): MRHNA, SNTAGT. Deletions cut 4 bases from V and 10 bases from J, with 11 bases between.

The chain uses TRBV30 and TRBJ1-2, with D uncertain. Germline V gene data show CDR1 as GTSNPN and CDR2 as SVGIG (reference sequence). V lost 7 bases to trimming and J lost 8 bases, with 20 bases between them. The CDR3 extends over 13 amino acids. CDR3 sequence: CALADHSLGGYTF. The CDR3 bases are TGTGCCTTGGCGGACCACTCTTTAGGGGGCTACACCTTC. Full variable domain (outside the CDR3, taken from reference TRBV30 and TRBJ1-2): SQTIHQWPATLVQPVGSPLSLECTVEGTSNPNLYWYRQAAGRGLQLLFYSVGIGQISSEVPQNLSASRPQDRQFILSSKKLLLSDSGFYLCALADHSLGGYTFGSGTRLTVV.

J is TRBJ1-3 and V is TRBV25-1, with D possibly TRBD1 on 5 matching bases. V was clipped by 7 bases and J by 0 bases, with 10 bases between them. The CDR3 length is 14 residues. CDR1 and CDR2 (germline): MGHDK, SYGVNS. CDR3 in amino acids: CASTQGSSGNTIYF. In nucleotides, the CDR3 is TGTGCCAGCACCCAGGGAAGCTCTGGAAACACCATATATTTT.

The table lists this clone with a count of one. This chain joins TRBV28 and TRBJ1-6, with D possibly TRBD1 on 5 matching bases. V was clipped by 2 bases and J by 7 bases, with 12 bases between them. The CDR3 contains 15 residues. Germline CDR1 is MDHEN and CDR2 is SYDVKM. The DNA for the CDR3 is TGTGCCAGCAGTTTACCCCCAGGGAGAAATTCACCCCTCCACTTT. This sequence encodes CASSLPPGRNSPLHF.

The V gene is TRBV30, the J gene TRBJ2-7; TRBD1 or TRBD2 may be the D gene (5 bases each). CDR1 is GTSNPN, CDR2 SVGIG, per germline (reference sequence). Between the trimmed V and J ends, which lost 2 bases and 4 bases, there was a span of 18 bases. The CDR3 runs to 15 residues. DNA of the CDR3: TGTGCCTGGAGTCGAGCCGGGACGAATGGTTACGAGCAGTACTTC. It encodes CAWSRAGTNGYEQYF. The variable domain in full, with the rest retrieved from reference TRBV30 and TRBJ2-7, is SQTIHQWPATLVQPVGSPLSLECTVEGTSNPNLYWYRQAAGRGLQLLFYSVGIGQISSEVPQNLSASRPQDRQFILSSKKLLLSDSGFYLCAWSRAGTNGYEQYFGPGTRLTVT.

The chain joins TRBV7-6 to TRBJ2-1; D is ambiguous. The V end lost 5 bases, the J end lost 3 bases, and 14 bases lay between the germline ends. The CDR3 sequence is 15 residues long. CDR1 is SGHVS and CDR2 is FNYEAQ in the germline V gene. The CDR3 sequence is CASSLQSDGYNEQFF. The CDR3 nucleotides read TGTGCCAGCAGCCTCCAGAGTGATGGCTACAATGAGCAGTTCTTC. The variable domain in full, with the rest retrieved from reference TRBV7-6 and TRBJ2-1, is GAGVSQSPRYKVTKRGQDVALRCDPISGHVSLYWYRQALGQGPEFLTYFNYEAQQDKSGLPNDRFSAERPEGSISTLTIQRTEQRDSAMYRCASSLQSDGYNEQFFGPGTRLTVL.

The chain joins TRBV29-1 to TRBJ2-2, with 9 positions matching TRBD1. V dropped 6 bases and J dropped 6; count of bases not matched to a gene: 5. The CDR3 consists of 13 residues. Germline V gene data show CDR1 as SQVTM and CDR2 as ANQGSEA. The CDR3 protein is CSVNRGLAGELFF. CDR3 DNA: TGCAGCGTCAACAGGGGGCTAGCCGGGGAGCTGTTTTTT.

The chain uses TRBV28 and TRBJ1-2; no firm D call. Between the trimmed V and J ends, which lost 4 bases and 8 bases, there was a span of 14 bases. This CDR3 comprises 13 residues. Germline V gene sequence: CDR1 MDHEN, CDR2 SYDVKM. The CDR3 protein is CASSYSSLRGYTF. Here the CDR3 DNA reads TGTGCCAGCAGTTATAGCAGCCTAAGGGGCTACACCTTC.

The rearrangement joins TRBV27 to TRBJ2-3, with a possible D match to TRBD2 (5 bases). The V gene's germline CDR1 is MNHEY and CDR2 SMNVEV (reference sequence). The CDR3 spans 15 residues. The CDR3 spells CATKRGSLGTDTQYF. Written as DNA, the CDR3 is TGTGCTACCAAACGGGGAAGCCTGGGCACAGATACGCAGTATTTT.

V is TRBV7-9 and J is TRBJ1-2, with D unclear. The V gene lost 4 bases and the J gene lost 7 bases, with 16 bases spanning the gap. Germline CDR1 and CDR2: SEHNR and FQNEAQ (reference sequence). This CDR3 has 14 amino acids. The CDR3 protein is CASSSGGREGGYTF. CDR3 DNA sequence: TGTGCCAGCAGCTCCGGTGGGAGGGAAGGTGGCTACACCTTC.

The chain combines TRBV7-9 with TRBJ1-3; TRBD1 is a possible D gene (6 bases). The CDR3 has 16 amino acids. Germline V gene sequence: CDR1 SEHNR, CDR2 FQNEAQ (reference sequence). The V end lost 1 base, the J end lost 0 bases, and 10 bases lay between the germline ends. This chain's CDR3 is CASSLGGGISGNTIYF. The CDR3 bases are TGTGCCAGCAGCTTAGGAGGGGGAATCTCTGGAAACACCATATATTTT.

This clone came up a few times. V is TRBV7-9 and J is TRBJ2-5; 7 bases match TRBD1. The CDR3 spans 14 residues. V lost 3 bases to trimming and J lost 4 bases; unmatched junction nucleotides: 5. The germline CDR1 and CDR2 sequences are SEHNR and FQNEAQ (reference sequence). The CDR3 protein is CASSFRDSRETQYF. The CDR3 DNA reads TGTGCCAGCAGCTTCCGGGACAGCCGAGAGACCCAGTACTTC.

The chain uses TRBV4-1 and TRBJ2-2, with 7 bases fitting TRBD1. CDR3 length: 16 amino acids. Germline lookup yields CDR1 MGHRA and CDR2 YSYEKL. Unmatched junction bases numbered 5, after V lost 2 bases and J lost 2 bases. In DNA, the CDR3 is TGCGCCAGCAGCCAACGGACAGGACATAACACCGGGGAGCTGTTTTTT. This gives the protein CASSQRTGHNTGELFF.

This clone has just a few counts. The chain links TRBV10-2 to TRBJ2-7; D remains unclear. The V and J ends lost 0 bases and 3 bases respectively, with 12 bases between them. Germline CDR1 WSHSY, CDR2 SAAADI. This CDR3 has 15 residues. Here the CDR3 DNA reads TGCGCCAGCAGTGAGTCTAATCGGCTAATCTACGAGCAGTACTTC. Amino acids: CASSESNRLIYEQYF.

The chain has TRBV12-3 or TRBV12-4 and TRBJ2-7, with D unclear. CDR3 length equals 11 residues. V was shortened by 1 base and J by 7 bases, with 5 bases between the two germline ends. This CDR3 is CASSLGGEQYF. The DNA for the CDR3 is TGTGCCAGCAGTTTAGGGGGAGAGCAGTACTTC.

This chain links TRBV29-1 with TRBJ1-1; TRBD1 is a possible D gene (6 bases). With 4 bases removed from V and 1 base from J, the gap between germline ends came to 13 bases. CDR1 and CDR2 from the germline V gene are SQVTM and ANQGSEA. This CDR3 contains 14 residues. The CDR3 spells CSVAARTENTEAFF. The CDR3 DNA follows: TGCAGCGTTGCCGCAAGGACAGAGAACACTGAAGCTTTCTTT.

The CDR3 DNA reads TGTGCCAGCAACCCAAATTCACCCCTCCACTTT. This gives the protein CASNPNSPLHF. The chain has TRBV27 and TRBJ1-6, with D hard to call. Per the germline V gene, CDR1 is MNHEY and CDR2 is SMNVEV (reference sequence). The ends were cut back, 7 bases at V and 7 bases at J, with 5 bases in the middle. The CDR3 has 11 amino acids.

A word on this clone: This sample also contains other DNA sequences that code for the same CDR3. The chain couples TRBV20-1 to TRBJ2-5, with D possibly TRBD1 on 5 matching bases. This CDR3 contains 11 residues. V lost 6 bases and J 5 bases, leaving 10 bases between the germline ends. Germline assignment: CDR1 DFQATT and CDR2 SNEGSKA (reference sequence). The CDR3, as DNA: TGCAGTGCGGCTAGGGGTGAGACCCAGTACTTC. Amino acid sequence: CSAARGETQYF.

The V and J genes are TRBV6-5 and TRBJ1-2; D may be TRBD1 (6 bases). The germline V gene has CDR1 MNHEY and CDR2 SVGAGI. The CDR3 totals 14 residues. The V and J ends lost 2 bases and 4 bases respectively, with 11 bases between them. The CDR3 loop reads CASSYGGHSYGYTF. Written as DNA, the CDR3 is TGTGCCAGCAGTTACGGGGGGCATAGCTATGGCTACACCTTC.